The 28 T cell receptor beta chains below come from one sample, sequenced in a study of Graves' ophthalmopathy and Graves' hyperthyroidism. RNA transcripts were the source from which TCR beta CDR3 regions were amplified. HTBI primers were employed in first-round RT-PCR, then a second-round multiplex PCR followed. TCRdb reanalysed the multiplex PCR reads using MiXCR and keeps one entry per CDR3 protein. The sample has 35,000 to 50,000 distinct CDR3 sequences; roughly 52% are singletons. The source material was peripheral blood. The receptors shown here come from an adult woman with stable Graves' hyperthyroidism.

The chain has TRBV20-1 and TRBJ2-5; 12 bases agree with TRBD1. The CDR3 is made up of 15 amino acids. CDR1 is DFQATT, CDR2 SNEGSKA, per germline (reference sequence). With 3 bases clipped from V and 4 bases from J, the junction kept 6 bases outside the gene matches. The CDR3 loop is CSASLGTGGGETQYF. CDR3 DNA sequence: TGCAGTGCTAGTCTCGGGACAGGGGGCGGAGAGACCCAGTACTTC.

The CDR3 loop is CASRPGQLNTEAFF. As DNA, the CDR3 is TGCGCCAGCAGACCGGGACAGCTGAACACTGAAGCTTTCTTT. The J gene is TRBJ1-1, the V gene TRBV10-1; the match to TRBD1 covers 7 bases. The germline gives CDR1 WNHNN, CDR2 SYGVQD (reference sequence). V was pared by 6 bases and J by 0 bases, with 4 bases of the junction left unmatched. The CDR3 length is 14 residues.

Many counts were recorded for this clonotype. The genes are TRBV20-1 and TRBJ1-2, with TRBD1 matching over 9 bases. V lost 1 base and J lost 8; bases outside the gene matches: 2. The length of the CDR3 is 12 residues. Germline assignment: CDR1 DFQATT and CDR2 SNEGSKA (reference sequence). CDR3: CSARGTGAGYTF. The CDR3, as DNA: TGCAGTGCTAGAGGGACAGGGGCCGGCTACACCTTC.

This clonotype was observed a handful of times. This chain joins TRBV6-5 and TRBJ1-5; D is unclear. The V and J ends lost 6 bases and 1 base respectively, with 16 bases between them. The germline gives CDR1 MNHEY, CDR2 SVGAGI. The CDR3 has 16 residues. The CDR3 here is CASSLLPLGSNQPQHF. The CDR3 coding sequence is TGTGCCAGCAGCCTCCTACCCCTGGGGAGCAATCAGCCCCAGCATTTT.

This clonotype was recorded only once. The chain has TRBV7-6 and TRBJ2-7, with TRBD2 matching 9 bases. The CDR3 is made up of 14 amino acids. The germline gives CDR1 SGHVS, CDR2 FNYEAQ. V lost 8 bases and J lost 6; bases outside the gene matches: 11. As DNA, the CDR3 is TGTGCCAGCTCCGAGGCGGGAGGGCCTCTCGAGCAGTACTTC. It encodes CASSEAGGPLEQYF.

V and J are TRBV5-1 and TRBJ2-7; 9 nucleotides align to TRBD2. The CDR3 has 15 amino acids. V was pared by 3 bases and J by 4 bases, with 8 bases of the junction left unmatched. Germline lookup yields CDR1 SGHRS and CDR2 YFSETQ. CDR3 residues: CASSSLAGVGYEQYF. The CDR3, as DNA: TGCGCCAGCAGCTCCTTAGCGGGAGTGGGATACGAGCAGTACTTC.

By share, this clonotype counts as medium-sized. The junction departs from germline at one end; a sequencing error may be responsible. This chain links TRBV29-1 with TRBJ2-7; D is unclear. Germline-derived CDR1 and CDR2 are SQVTM and ANQGSEA. This CDR3 is built from 10 residues. The CDR3, as DNA: TGCAGCGTTGAAGGACGAGGAATAGAATTC. This translates into CSVEGRGIEF.

The chain recombines TRBV5-6 with TRBJ1-5; no clear D gene. This CDR3 has 15 amino acids. V shed 0 bases and J shed 1 base, with 8 bases lying between them. Germline CDR1 reads SGHDT; CDR2 reads YYEEEE. The DNA of the CDR3 is TGTGCCAGCAGCTTGGGTCCGGAGAGCAATCAGCCCCAGCATTTT. Translated, it gives CASSLGPESNQPQHF. The full variable domain, completed using reference TRBV5-6 and TRBJ1-5, is DAGVTQSPTHLIKTRGQQVTLRCSPKSGHDTVSWYQQALGQGPQFIFQYYEEEERQRGNFPDRFSGHQFPNYSSELNVNALLLGDSALYLCASSLGPESNQPQHFGDGTRLSIL.

V gene TRBV14 combines with J gene TRBJ1-5; 8 bases match TRBD1. The CDR3 is made up of 15 amino acids. Trimming took 6 bases from V and 1 from J; bases not matched to a gene: 5. Germline V gene sequence: CDR1 SGHDN, CDR2 FVKESK. The CDR3 spells CASSLDRVSNQPQHF. The CDR3 coding sequence is TGTGCCAGCAGTTTGGACAGGGTGAGCAATCAGCCCCAGCATTTT.

Turning to this clonotype: A much larger clone is a single base away; this may be a read error. This chain connects TRBV7-3 to TRBJ2-7; possible D gene TRBD1, 7 bases. Germline V lookup: CDR1 SGHTA, CDR2 FQGTGA. This CDR3 region has 12 residues. The DNA of the CDR3 is TGTGCCTGCAGTCCCCAGGGGGGCGAGCAGTACTTC. Amino acid sequence: CACSPQGGEQYF. The full variable domain, completed using reference TRBV7-3 and TRBJ2-7, is GAGVSQTPSNKVTEKGKYVELRCDPISGHTALYWYRQSLGQGPEFLIYFQGTGAADDSGLPNDRFFAVRPEGSVSTLKIQRTERGDSAVYLCACSPQGGEQYFGPGTRLTVT.

This clonotype came up many times. The gene calls are TRBV4-1 and TRBJ1-5, with D hard to call. V was clipped by 5 bases and J by 5 bases, with 13 bases between them. The germline V gene encodes CDR1 MGHRA and CDR2 YSYEKL. The CDR3 sequence is 14 residues long. The CDR3 region has the DNA TGCGCCAGCAGCGCCCGTTCCGGGTATCAGCCCCAGCATTTT. Encoded protein: CASSARSGYQPQHF.

The V gene is TRBV2, the J gene TRBJ2-3, with D possibly TRBD2 on 5 matching bases. V dropped 4 bases and J dropped 6 bases, with 17 bases sitting between them. The CDR3 contains 15 residues. Germline CDR1 SNHLY, CDR2 FYNNEI. CDR3 in DNA: TGTGCCAGCAGTGCGCTCAGGCCGGAGGAGGATACGCAGTATTTT. This translates into CASSALRPEEDTQYF. Based on the CDR3 plus reference TRBV2 and TRBJ2-3, the full variable domain is EPEVTQTPSHQVTQMGQEVILRCVPISNHLYFYWYRQILGQKVEFLVSFYNNEISEKSEIFDDQFSVERPDGSNFTLKIRSTKLEDSAMYFCASSALRPEEDTQYFGPGTRLTVL.

The table lists this clonotype with many counts. The chain links TRBV28 to TRBJ2-2, with TRBD1 matching over 9 bases. The CDR3 runs to 16 residues. From germline, CDR1 is MDHEN and CDR2 SYDVKM. V lost 9 bases to trimming and J lost 3 bases; unmatched junction nucleotides: 11. In nucleotides, the CDR3 is TGTGCCAGTTATCCAAGGACAGGGGAGGACACCGGGGAGCTGTTTTTT. This gives the protein CASYPRTGEDTGELFF.

In regard to this clonotype: An end of the junction does not agree with germline; a read error may underlie this. The gene calls are TRBV2 and TRBJ2-2; no clear D gene. Looked up from germline, CDR1 is SNHLY and CDR2 is FYNNEI. The CDR3 has 13 residues. The CDR3 loop is CASSDFVTGELFF. CDR3 DNA sequence: TGCGCCAGCAGTGACTTCGTCACCGGGGAGCTGTTTTTT.

V usage is TRBV7-3 and J usage is TRBJ2-7; D tentatively reads TRBD1 or TRBD2 (5 bases each). CDR3 length: 14 amino acids. The germline V and J ends were trimmed by 8 bases and 3 bases, with 17 bases remaining between them. Germline V lookup: CDR1 SGHTA, CDR2 FQGTGA. CDR3 amino acids: CASAPGDGFYEQYF. CDR3 coding DNA: TGTGCCAGCGCACCTGGGGACGGCTTCTACGAGCAGTACTTC.

This clonotype was seen many times. V usage is TRBV12-3 or TRBV12-4 and J usage is TRBJ2-3; D unclear. This CDR3 region has 15 residues. With 4 bases removed from V and 0 bases from J, the gap between germline ends came to 11 bases. The CDR3 loop reads CASSSNTLSTDTQYF. The CDR3, as DNA: TGTGCCAGCAGTTCTAACACCTTAAGCACAGATACGCAGTATTTT.

This clonotype was picked up many times. This sequence joins TRBV30 and TRBJ1-5; D gene unclear. The CDR3 contains 13 residues. CDR1 and CDR2 (germline): GTSNPN, SVGIG (reference sequence). Trimming shortened V by 0 bases and J by 2 bases, and 5 bases separated the two germline ends. The CDR3 bases are TGTGCCTGGAGTGTAGCAGGCAATCAGCCCCAGCATTTT. Its protein is CAWSVAGNQPQHF.

This clonotype was found many times. The junction does not match germline at one end; this may be a read error. V usage is TRBV19 and J usage is TRBJ2-2; 7 bases are shared with TRBD2. Germline CDR1 is LNHDA and CDR2 is SQIVND (reference sequence). The CDR3 extends over 17 amino acids. The CDR3 sequence is CASSIKIAGPNTGELFF. The CDR3 DNA is TGTGCCAGTAGTATTAAGATAGCGGGTCCGAACACCGGAGAGCTGTTTTTT.

The chain joins TRBV10-3 to TRBJ1-1, with TRBD1 matching over 9 bases. The CDR3 totals 14 residues. Trimming took 7 bases from V and 4 from J; bases not matched to a gene: 7. CDR1 is ENHRY, CDR2 SYGVKD, per germline. The CDR3 sequence is CAINRDRASTEAFF. The CDR3 coding sequence is TGTGCCATCAACCGGGACAGGGCCAGCACTGAAGCTTTCTTT.

V gene TRBV12-3 or TRBV12-4 combines with J gene TRBJ1-2, with TRBD1 matching 12 bases. CDR3 length: 14 amino acids. The junction had 2 bases not matched to a gene; V was cut back by 3 bases and J by 6 bases. CDR3 in DNA: TGTGCCAGCAGTTTGGGGACAGGGGGCGATGGCTACACCTTC. This sequence encodes CASSLGTGGDGYTF.

This chain connects TRBV20-1 to TRBJ2-5; 12 bases are a match to TRBD2. Germline V gene lookup returns CDR1 DFQATT and CDR2 SNEGSKA (reference sequence). CDR3 length: 15 residues. Unmatched junction bases numbered 10, after V lost 6 bases and J lost 5 bases. In DNA form, the CDR3 reads TGCAGTGCCAGGATGACTAGCGGGAGTGTGGAGACCCAGTACTTC. Translated, it gives CSARMTSGSVETQYF.

The J gene is TRBJ1-1, the V gene TRBV29-1; D possibly corresponds to TRBD1 (5 bases). Germline CDR1 is SQVTM and CDR2 is ANQGSEA. The CDR3 has 11 residues. V was pared by 8 bases and J by 6 bases, with 13 bases between. The DNA of the CDR3 is TGCAGCATCCAGGGAAGTTCTGAAGCTTTCTTT. Amino acids: CSIQGSSEAFF.

This clonotype occurred once. The chain combines TRBV29-1 with TRBJ1-1, with 7 bases matching TRBD1. After removal of 4 bases from V and 2 bases from J, the junction contained 10 bases not matched to a gene. CDR3 length: 15 amino acids. Germline V gene lookup returns CDR1 SQVTM and CDR2 ANQGSEA. The CDR3 coding sequence is TGCAGCGTTGCCCAGGGGGAAGGGGACAACACTGAAGCTTTCTTT. It translates to CSVAQGEGDNTEAFF.

In regard to this clonotype: Germline and junction disagree at one end, which may indicate a read error. This chain connects TRBV7-9 to TRBJ2-7; D uncertain. Germline V gives CDR1 SEHNR, CDR2 FQNEAQ (reference sequence). This CDR3 is built from 15 residues. The CDR3 DNA reads as TGTGCCAGCAGCTTAGGGGCCCTAGTCAACTACGAGCAGCACTTC. Translation: CASSLGALVNYEQHF.

V is TRBV20-1 and J is TRBJ2-5; TRBD1 matches at 9 bases. The CDR3 has 15 residues. Trimming cost V 2 bases and J 5 bases; bases outside gene matches: 9. Per germline, CDR1 DFQATT and CDR2 SNEGSKA (reference sequence). In nucleotides, the CDR3 is TGCAGTGCTAGATATCCGGGACAGGGTGGGGAGACCCAGTACTTC. Translating it yields CSARYPGQGGETQYF.

The J gene is TRBJ2-7, the V gene TRBV10-3; 7 positions agree with TRBD1. The V gene's germline CDR1 is ENHRY and CDR2 SYGVKD. CDR3 length: 13 amino acids. V lost 7 bases, J lost 5 bases, and 8 bases stayed unmatched. In DNA, the CDR3 is TGTGCCATCAACCGGGACAGCCCCCACGAGCAGTACTTC. Translation gives CAINRDSPHEQYF.

This clonotype was found many times. The genes are TRBV28 and TRBJ2-7; 7 bases align to TRBD1. Germline CDR1 and CDR2: MDHEN and SYDVKM. The J segment lost 3 bases and the V segment lost 5 bases, leaving 4 bases of the junction unmatched. The CDR3 is made up of 13 amino acids. The CDR3 sequence: CASSLDRYYEQYF. The CDR3 bases are TGTGCCAGCAGTCTGGACAGGTACTACGAGCAGTACTTC.

This clonotype was detected only a few times. The chain couples TRBV10-1 to TRBJ2-5; possible D gene TRBD2, 5 bases. From germline, CDR1 is WNHNN and CDR2 SYGVQD (reference sequence). V was cut by 4 bases and J by 5 bases, with 11 bases left in between. There are 13 residues in the CDR3. Written as DNA, the CDR3 is TGCGCCAGCAGTGGAGGGATAATGGAGACCCAGTACTTC. Translation gives CASSGGIMETQYF.